These 32 T cell receptor beta chains were all obtained from the same sample, sequenced in a study of T cells in Graves' hyperthyroidism and ophthalmopathy. Amplification targeted TCR beta CDR3 regions from RNA transcripts. In the first-round RT-PCR of the TCR CDR3, the HTBI primer set was used. TCRdb processed the multiplex PCR reads anew with MiXCR; each CDR3 protein has one entry. In the table there are approximately 640,000 distinct CDR3 sequences, 15% to 20% of which are singletons. Input material: blood. The source of these receptors is a woman under 40 with Graves' hyperthyroidism.

This clonotype was seen more than once but under ten times. The rearrangement joins TRBV27 to TRBJ2-1; TRBD2 matches 9 bases. This CDR3 region has 17 residues. Germline lookup yields CDR1 MNHEY and CDR2 SMNVEV (reference sequence). V shed 2 bases and J 7 bases; nucleotides not matched to a gene: 12. CDR3 region: CASSLGTLAGLVNEQFF. CDR3 nucleotides: TGTGCCAGCAGTTTAGGGACCCTAGCGGGACTAGTTAATGAGCAGTTCTTC.

The chain couples TRBV11-3 to TRBJ1-4; D perhaps matches TRBD1 (5 bases). V was cut by 5 bases and J by 10 bases, with 14 bases left in between. Germline V gene sequence: CDR1 SGHNT, CDR2 YENEEA. The CDR3 covers 13 residues. CDR3: CASSPGPSGKLFF. CDR3 DNA: TGTGCCAGCAGCCCGGGACCCAGCGGAAAACTGTTTTTT.

This clonotype was observed many times. The gene calls are TRBV15 and TRBJ1-5; a possible D gene is TRBD1 (5 bases). With 1 base removed from V and 7 bases from J, the gap between germline ends came to 8 bases. This CDR3 contains 13 residues. The germline V gene has CDR1 LNHNV and CDR2 YYDKDF (reference sequence). This CDR3 reads CATSRGNRQPQHF. The CDR3 nucleotides are TGTGCCACCAGCAGAGGGAACAGGCAGCCCCAGCATTTT.

CDR3 sequence (DNA): TGCGCCAGCAGCCAAGAAAACAGGGTCGAGCAGTACTTC. Protein sequence: CASSQENRVEQYF. The chain recombines TRBV4-1 with TRBJ2-7; weak D call: TRBD1 (6 bases). The CDR3 covers 13 residues. Germline lookup yields CDR1 MGHRA and CDR2 YSYEKL. V gave up 0 bases and J gave up 6 bases, with 9 bases separating them.

As regards this clonotype: A read error may explain this, as a much larger clone is one base away. The chain couples TRBV10-3 to TRBJ2-7, with 10 bases aligning to TRBD2. Germline V gene data show CDR1 as ENHRY and CDR2 as SYGVKD. The V and J ends lost 3 bases and 2 bases, in that order; junction bases with no gene match: 1. This CDR3 spans 14 amino acids. The CDR3: CAISEGLAAYEQYF. CDR3 DNA: TGTGCCATCAGTGAAGGACTAGCGGCCTACGAGCAGTACTTC.

Notes on this clonotype: An end of the junction does not agree with germline; a read error may underlie this. This chain connects TRBV6-1 to TRBJ2-7; D unclear. This CDR3 is built from 12 residues. The V gene's germline CDR1 is MNHNS and CDR2 SASEGT. The CDR3 spells CASSEYSYERYF. DNA for the CDR3: TGTGCCAGCAGTGAATATTCCTACGAGCGGTACTTC.

This clonotype was counted at least ten times. The chain uses TRBV28 and TRBJ2-5, with D possibly TRBD1 on 6 matching bases. Germline CDR1 is MDHEN and CDR2 is SYDVKM. V was clipped by 6 bases and J by 7 bases, with 21 bases between them. The CDR3 has 15 amino acids. Here the CDR3 reads CASRNRRDTESTQYF. In DNA form, the CDR3 reads TGTGCCAGCAGGAATCGCCGGGACACTGAGTCGACCCAGTACTTC. Combining the CDR3 with reference TRBV28 and TRBJ2-5 gives the whole variable domain DVKVTQSSRYLVKRTGEKVFLECVQDMDHENMFWYRQDPGLGLRLIYFSYDVKMKEKGDIPEGYSVSREKKERFSLILESASTNQTSMYLCASRNRRDTESTQYFGPGTRLLVL.

For this clonotype: A much larger clonotype is one base distant, so this may be a read error. CDR3 loop: CATSARPSALSYNEQFF. CDR3 in DNA: TGTGCCACCAGTGCCAGGCCTAGCGCCTTGTCCTACAATGAGCAGTTCTTC. The chain couples TRBV24-1 to TRBJ2-1; D is perhaps TRBD2 (6 bases). This CDR3 comprises 17 residues. In germline, CDR1 is KGHDR, CDR2 SFDVKD. The V end was cut by 5 bases, the J end by 1 base, with 17 bases between.

This clonotype was seen at least ten times. V is TRBV18 and J is TRBJ1-1, with D perhaps TRBD1 (6 bases). Germline assignment: CDR1 KGHSH and CDR2 LQKENI. Deletions cut 2 bases from V and 3 bases from J, with 16 bases between. This CDR3 has 16 residues. This CDR3 is CASSPLQGGEYTEAFF. In DNA form, the CDR3 reads TGTGCCAGCTCACCATTACAGGGAGGGGAGTACACTGAAGCTTTCTTT. Full variable domain (remainder filled in from reference TRBV18 and TRBJ1-1): NAGVMQNPRHLVRRRGQEARLRCSPMKGHSHVYWYRQLPEEGLKFMVYLQKENIIDESGMPKERFSAEFPKEGPSILRIQQVVRGDSAAYFCASSPLQGGEYTEAFFGQGTRLTVV.

The genes are TRBV5-8 and TRBJ1-1; no reliable D call. This CDR3 contains 16 residues. Trimming removed 0 bases from V and 2 bases from J, with 14 bases in between. The V gene's germline CDR1 is SGHTS and CDR2 YDEGEE. The CDR3 nucleotides are TGTGCCAGCAGCTTGGAAAGAGGCACCATTAACACTGAAGCTTTCTTT. This sequence encodes CASSLERGTINTEAFF.

This clonotype has a handful of counts. J is TRBJ2-5 and V is TRBV20-1; D gene uncertain. The germline gives CDR1 DFQATT, CDR2 SNEGSKA (reference sequence). Trimming took 0 bases from V and 9 from J, leaving 14 bases between them. CDR3 length: 13 residues. CDR3 coding DNA: TGCAGTGCTAGAGATGCTGCAACCGATTCCCAGTACTTC. It translates to CSARDAATDSQYF.

This clonotype was counted at least ten times. The chain couples TRBV11-2 to TRBJ2-7, with 10 positions matching TRBD1. V lost 3 bases and J lost 3; bases outside the gene matches: 2. There are 14 residues in the CDR3. From germline, CDR1 is SGHAT and CDR2 FQNNGV. The chain's CDR3 is CASSFGTGDYEQYF. The CDR3, as DNA: TGTGCCAGCAGCTTTGGGACAGGGGACTACGAGCAGTACTTC. Based on the CDR3 plus reference TRBV11-2 and TRBJ2-7, the full variable domain is EAGVAQSPRYKIIEKRQSVAFWCNPISGHATLYWYQQILGQGPKLLIQFQNNGVVDDSQLPKDRFSAERLKGVDSTLKIQPAKLEDSAVYLCASSFGTGDYEQYFGPGTRLTVT.

This clonotype was recorded many times. The gene calls are TRBV6-1 and TRBJ1-1; 9 bases agree with TRBD1. This CDR3 has 14 residues. V dropped 1 base and J dropped 3; count of bases not matched to a gene: 0. Germline CDR1 and CDR2: MNHNS and SASEGT. Here the CDR3 reads CASSEGQGDTEAFF. CDR3 nucleotide sequence: TGTGCCAGCAGTGAAGGACAGGGGGACACTGAAGCTTTCTTT.

The chain has TRBV7-9 and TRBJ1-2; no definite D call. This CDR3 has 12 residues. The V end lost 1 base, the J end lost 7 bases, and 7 bases lay between the germline ends. Looked up from germline, CDR1 is SEHNR and CDR2 is FQNEAQ (reference sequence). The CDR3 bases are TGTGCCAGCAGCTTAGTACTATCTGGCTACACCTTC. Translation gives CASSLVLSGYTF.

This clonotype has ten or more counts. The chain uses TRBV20-1 and TRBJ2-1; 11 bases fit TRBD2. V was pared by 6 bases and J by 5 bases, with 6 bases of the junction left unmatched. This CDR3 has 14 amino acids. Germline V lookup: CDR1 DFQATT, CDR2 SNEGSKA (reference sequence). The CDR3 sequence is CSAPLAGVDNEQFF. DNA of the CDR3: TGCAGTGCACCACTAGCGGGAGTAGACAATGAGCAGTTCTTC.

V usage is TRBV3-1 and J usage is TRBJ2-5, with D unresolved. The CDR3 runs to 13 residues. Looked up from germline, CDR1 is LGHDT and CDR2 is YNNKEL (reference sequence). Trimming removed 3 bases at V and 4 bases at J, with 9 bases between. The CDR3 loop is CASSQSAVETQYF. CDR3 DNA: TGTGCCAGCAGCCAGTCAGCAGTAGAGACCCAGTACTTC.

The J gene is TRBJ2-7, the V gene TRBV4-2; 7 nucleotides align to TRBD2. V lost 4 bases and J lost 2; bases outside the gene matches: 8. CDR1 and CDR2 from the germline V gene are LGHNA and YNFKEQ. The CDR3 spans 15 residues. In DNA form, the CDR3 reads TGTGCCAGCAGCCCGCACACTAGCGCGACCTACGAGCAGTACTTC. It specifies CASSPHTSATYEQYF.

This clonotype was counted ten times or more. The chain recombines TRBV29-1 with TRBJ2-5, with 9 bases aligning to TRBD1. This CDR3 has 13 amino acids. The ends lost 7 bases at V and 5 bases at J; junction bases unmatched: 8. Per germline, CDR1 SQVTM and CDR2 ANQGSEA. The CDR3 region is CSAWTGVEETQYF. DNA for the CDR3: TGCAGCGCATGGACAGGGGTTGAGGAGACCCAGTACTTC.

At least ten counts were recorded for this clonotype. The chain links TRBV27 to TRBJ1-2; 7 positions match TRBD1. The germline CDR1 and CDR2 sequences are MNHEY and SMNVEV (reference sequence). The length of the CDR3 is 14 residues. V lost 4 bases and J lost 5; bases outside the gene matches: 7. In DNA, the CDR3 is TGTGCCAGCAGTTCGTTAGGGGGCCAATATGGCTACACCTTC. Encoded protein: CASSSLGGQYGYTF.

This rearrangement joins TRBV18 to TRBJ1-6; 8 nucleotides align to TRBD1. Germline CDR1 reads KGHSH; CDR2 reads LQKENI. J gave up 8 bases and V 6 bases, and 3 bases lay outside the gene matches. The CDR3 length is 13 residues. The CDR3 here is CASSPGQDSPLHF. The CDR3 bases are TGTGCCAGCTCGCCGGGACAGGATTCACCCCTCCACTTT.

V is TRBV7-2 and J is TRBJ2-1; the D gene could be TRBD1 or TRBD2 (5 bases each). Deletions cut 5 bases from V and 4 bases from J, with 15 bases between. Germline CDR1 reads SGHTA; CDR2 reads FQGNSA. This CDR3 is built from 15 residues. The CDR3 sequence: CASSSERGTYNEQFF. The CDR3 DNA sequence: TGTGCCAGCAGCAGCGAAAGAGGGACGTACAATGAGCAGTTCTTC. Using reference TRBV7-2 and TRBJ2-1 for the parts outside the CDR3, the full variable domain is GAGVSQSPSNKVTEKGKDVELRCDPISGHTALYWYRQSLGQGLEFLIYFQGNSAPDKSGLPSDRFSAERTGGSVSTLTIQRTQQEDSAVYLCASSSERGTYNEQFFGPGTRLTVL.

This chain joins TRBV27 and TRBJ1-1, with 8 bases lining up with TRBD1. Germline CDR1 is MNHEY and CDR2 is SMNVEV (reference sequence). The ends lost 2 bases at V and 0 bases at J; junction bases unmatched: 11. The CDR3 is 18 amino acids. DNA of the CDR3: TGTGCCAGCAGTTTAGTTTTTGGTACAGGGGGGATGAACACTGAAGCTTTCTTT. Translation: CASSLVFGTGGMNTEAFF.

This chain connects TRBV20-1 to TRBJ2-3, with 7 bases identical to TRBD1. V dropped 2 bases and J dropped 5; count of bases not matched to a gene: 13. CDR1 DFQATT and CDR2 SNEGSKA come from the germline V gene (reference sequence). The CDR3 sequence is 16 residues long. The CDR3 sequence: CSARYDEGAQKDTQYF. In nucleotides, the CDR3 is TGCAGTGCTAGATATGACGAGGGGGCGCAGAAAGATACGCAGTATTTT.

This clonotype was counted a few times. The V and J genes are TRBV2 and TRBJ1-5, with 8 bases aligning to TRBD1. Germline CDR1 reads SNHLY; CDR2 reads FYNNEI. CDR3 size: 14 residues. V was pared by 5 bases and J by 7 bases, with 7 bases of the junction left unmatched. The CDR3 region is CASSPQGAYQPQHF. CDR3 DNA sequence: TGTGCCAGCAGTCCTCAGGGGGCGTACCAGCCCCAGCATTTT. The entire variable domain, with the rest obtained from reference TRBV2 and TRBJ1-5, is as follows: EPEVTQTPSHQVTQMGQEVILRCVPISNHLYFYWYRQILGQKVEFLVSFYNNEISEKSEIFDDQFSVERPDGSNFTLKIRSTKLEDSAMYFCASSPQGAYQPQHFGDGTRLSIL.

This clonotype appeared many times. The chain couples TRBV7-8 to TRBJ2-1; no clear D gene. V was clipped by 1 base and J by 7 bases, with 26 bases between them. CDR3 length: 19 amino acids. Germline V lookup: CDR1 SGHVS, CDR2 FQNEAQ. The CDR3 bases are TGTGCCAGCAGCTTAGAAAGACGCATCGTTCCACGCCAGAATAATGAGCAGTTCTTC. Its translation is CASSLERRIVPRQNNEQFF.

The chain combines TRBV2 with TRBJ1-1; the D gene is possibly TRBD1 (5 bases). The CDR3 runs to 18 residues. Germline V gives CDR1 SNHLY, CDR2 FYNNEI. Trimming stripped 2 bases from V and 6 bases from J, with 25 bases between. CDR3 nucleotide sequence: TGTGCCAGCAGTGAAAGGGCTTCCACCCAGGGCCTTTACCCTGAAGCTTTCTTT. This codes for CASSERASTQGLYPEAFF.

Notes on this clonotype: Its ends do not fully match the called genes, so a read error is possible. The chain recombines TRBV6-2 or TRBV6-3 with TRBJ1-6; 10 bases are a match to TRBD1. CDR1 is MNHEY, CDR2 SVGEGT, per germline. This CDR3 spans 14 amino acids. The CDR3 coding sequence is TGTGCCAGCAGGGAGAGACAGGGGGCTTCACTCCTCCACTTT. Its protein is CASRERQGASLLHF.

The sample holds many counts of this clonotype. The chain has TRBV12-3 or TRBV12-4 and TRBJ1-2; possible D gene TRBD1, 6 bases. This CDR3 spans 14 amino acids. Trimming took 3 bases from V and 4 from J, leaving 12 bases between them. CDR3 sequence (DNA): TGTGCCAGCAGTTTTGGGGGCGGTGGCTATGGCTACACCTTC. Protein sequence: CASSFGGGGYGYTF.

Details on this clonotype: This may come from a read error, since a much larger clone is one base off. The conserved closing phenylalanine or tryptophan is absent in this CDR3, likely reflecting a read error. V is TRBV27 and J is TRBJ1-5, with a possible D match to TRBD1 (6 bases). The V end lost 3 bases, the J end lost 3 bases, and 9 bases lay between the germline ends. The germline V gene encodes CDR1 MNHEY and CDR2 SMNVEV (reference sequence). The CDR3 is 14 residues long. The CDR3 DNA reads as TGTGCCAGCAGTTTCACAGGGTACAATCAGCCCCAGCATCTT. Residues: CASSFTGYNQPQHL.

The genes are TRBV27 and TRBJ1-3, with D perhaps TRBD1 (5 bases). This CDR3 spans 15 amino acids. V lost 3 bases to trimming and J lost 1 base, with 10 bases between them. Germline-derived CDR1 and CDR2 are MNHEY and SMNVEV (reference sequence). Here the CDR3 reads CASSLGSGSGNTIYF. For the CDR3, the DNA is TGTGCCAGCAGTTTGGGGTCAGGGTCTGGAAACACCATATATTTT.

The sample holds a few counts of this clonotype. Relative to the germline gene, one junction end is altered; a read error may explain this. The chain has TRBV20-1 and TRBJ1-1, with 7 bases that match TRBD1. This CDR3 has 11 residues. Germline V gene data show CDR1 as DFQATT and CDR2 as SNEGSKA (reference sequence). CDR3 bases: TGCAGTGCGAGAGACAGGGCCGAAGCTTTCTTT. Translating gives CSARDRAEAFF.

This clonotype has more than one count but fewer than ten. J is TRBJ2-2 and V is TRBV9; 7 nucleotides align to TRBD2. Unmatched junction bases numbered 5, after V lost 0 bases and J lost 3 bases. The CDR3 length is 16 residues. Germline V gene data show CDR1 as SGDLS and CDR2 as YYNGEE. In DNA form, the CDR3 reads TGTGCCAGCAGCGTAGGGCGAGCGGGGTACACCGGGGAGCTGTTTTTT. Translation gives CASSVGRAGYTGELFF.